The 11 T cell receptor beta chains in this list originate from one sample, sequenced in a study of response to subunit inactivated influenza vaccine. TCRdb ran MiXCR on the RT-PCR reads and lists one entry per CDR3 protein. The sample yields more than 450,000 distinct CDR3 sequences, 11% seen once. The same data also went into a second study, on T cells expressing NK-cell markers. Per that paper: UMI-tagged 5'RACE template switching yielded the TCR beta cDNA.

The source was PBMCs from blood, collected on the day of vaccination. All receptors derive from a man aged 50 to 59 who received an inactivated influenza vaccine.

The CDR3 sequence: CASSWTGQGAGELFF. The CDR3 coding sequence is TGTGCCAGCTCCTGGACGGGACAGGGGGCCGGGGAGCTGTTTTTT. The chain links TRBV7-9 to TRBJ2-2, with 11 bases that match TRBD1. V shed 8 bases, J shed 6 bases, and the junction held 8 bases outside the gene matches. The germline V gene has CDR1 SEHNR and CDR2 FQNEAQ (reference sequence). The CDR3 totals 15 residues.

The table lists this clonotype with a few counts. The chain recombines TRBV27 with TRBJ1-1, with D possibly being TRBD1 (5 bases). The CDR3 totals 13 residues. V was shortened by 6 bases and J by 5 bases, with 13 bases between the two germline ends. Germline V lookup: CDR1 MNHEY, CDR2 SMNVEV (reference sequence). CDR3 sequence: CASRLGGGTEAFF. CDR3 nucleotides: TGTGCCAGCAGGTTGGGTGGGGGGACTGAAGCTTTCTTT.

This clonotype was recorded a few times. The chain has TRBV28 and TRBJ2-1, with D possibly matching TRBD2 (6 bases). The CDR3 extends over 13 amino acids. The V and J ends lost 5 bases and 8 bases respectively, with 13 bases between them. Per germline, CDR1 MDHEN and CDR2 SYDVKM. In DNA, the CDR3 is TGTGCCAGCAGTGGGTGGAGGGAGGATGAGCAGTTCTTC. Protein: CASSGWREDEQFF.

CDR3 bases: TGTGCCAGCAGTTACTCGCCCAGCGGGGAGCTGTTTTTT. Protein sequence: CASSYSPSGELFF. The rearrangement links TRBV6-5 to TRBJ2-2; D is unresolved. V dropped 0 bases and J dropped 7 bases, with 6 bases sitting between them. The CDR3 has 13 residues. Per germline, CDR1 MNHEY and CDR2 SVGAGI.

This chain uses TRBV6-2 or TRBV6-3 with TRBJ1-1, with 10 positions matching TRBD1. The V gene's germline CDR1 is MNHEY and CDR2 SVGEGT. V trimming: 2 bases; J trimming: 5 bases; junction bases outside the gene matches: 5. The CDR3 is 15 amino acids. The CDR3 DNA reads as TGTGCCAGCAGTTACCTGACAGGGGGCCTGACTGAAGCTTTCTTT. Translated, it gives CASSYLTGGLTEAFF.

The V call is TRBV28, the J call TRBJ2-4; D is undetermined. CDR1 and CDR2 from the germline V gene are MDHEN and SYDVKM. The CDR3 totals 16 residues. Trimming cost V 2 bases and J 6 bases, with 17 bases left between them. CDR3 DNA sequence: TGTGCCAGCAGTTTAGGCCTGGTGAGGTTTAGAAACATTCAGTACTTC. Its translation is CASSLGLVRFRNIQYF.

Here the CDR3 reads CSVGRVLSYNEQFF. The DNA for the CDR3 is TGCAGCGTTGGGAGGGTCCTCTCCTACAATGAGCAGTTCTTC. The chain couples TRBV29-1 to TRBJ2-1, with D possibly TRBD2 on 6 matching bases. The V and J ends lost 4 bases and 0 bases respectively, with 10 bases between them. CDR3 size: 14 residues. Germline V gives CDR1 SQVTM, CDR2 ANQGSEA.

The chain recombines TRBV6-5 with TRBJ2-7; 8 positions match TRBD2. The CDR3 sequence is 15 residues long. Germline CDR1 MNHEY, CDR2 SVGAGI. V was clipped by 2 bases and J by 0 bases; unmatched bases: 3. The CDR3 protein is CASSYTSGSSYEQYF. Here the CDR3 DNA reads TGTGCCAGCAGTTACACGAGCGGGAGCTCCTACGAGCAGTACTTC.

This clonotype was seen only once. CDR3 coding DNA: TGTGCCAGCAGTTTTATGGCTACCAAGGGGAGGTGGGGCAATCAGCCCCAGCATTTT. It translates to CASSFMATKGRWGNQPQHF. The rearrangement links TRBV28 to TRBJ1-5, with D possibly matching TRBD1 (5 bases). V was clipped by 3 bases and J by 2 bases, with 23 bases between them. The CDR3 is made up of 19 amino acids. In germline, CDR1 is MDHEN, CDR2 SYDVKM.

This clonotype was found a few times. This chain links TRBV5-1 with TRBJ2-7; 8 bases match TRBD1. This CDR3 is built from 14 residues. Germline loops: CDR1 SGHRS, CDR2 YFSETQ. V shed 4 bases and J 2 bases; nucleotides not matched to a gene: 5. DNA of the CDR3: TGCGCCAGCAGCAAGACAGGGGCCACCTACGAGCAGTACTTC. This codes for CASSKTGATYEQYF.

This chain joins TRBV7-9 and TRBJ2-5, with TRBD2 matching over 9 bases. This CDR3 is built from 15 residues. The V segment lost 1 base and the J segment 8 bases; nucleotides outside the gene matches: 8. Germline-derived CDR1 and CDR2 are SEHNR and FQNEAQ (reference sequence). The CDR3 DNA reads TGTGCCAGCAGCTTAGGACTAGCGGTCCAAGGAACCCAGTACTTC. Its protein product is CASSLGLAVQGTQYF. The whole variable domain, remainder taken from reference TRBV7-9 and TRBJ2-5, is DTGVSQNPRHKITKRGQNVTFRCDPISEHNRLYWYRQTLGQGPEFLTYFQNEAQLEKSRLLSDRFSAERPKGSFSTLEIQRTEQGDSAMYLCASSLGLAVQGTQYFGPGTRLLVL.